This T cell receptor (beta chain) was profiled in a study of T cell changes during pregnancy in multiple sclerosis. This CDR3 region has 14 residues. Germline V gives CDR1 WSHSY, CDR2 SAAADI. J gave up 2 bases and V 6 bases, and 6 bases lay outside the gene matches. Produced via immunoSEQ multiplex PCR; TCRdb's table is partial and in-frame only. Among about 35,000 clones listed, 89% were seen once. This receptor was identified in a female donor in good health, enrolled as a control in a pregnancy study. The source material was CD4+ T cells from peripheral blood mononuclear cells, sampled after pregnancy. This chain joins TRBV10-2 and TRBJ1-1; 7 positions match TRBD1. CDR3: CASRTQGRNTEAFF. In nucleotides, the CDR3 is TGCGCCAGCAGGACACAGGGGAGAAACACTGAAGCTTTCTTT.